These 30 T cell receptor beta chains were all obtained from the same sample, sequenced in a study of spatial heterogeneity in lung cancer. MiXCR, run by TCRdb on the 5' RACE reads, gives a single entry per CDR3 protein. The sample lists about 29,000 distinct CDR3 sequences; roughly 6.6% were seen once. These receptors lack a known antigen. Study-wide points: For expanded intratumoral alpha and beta TCRs, counts tracked tumor mutation counts.

Time point noted: sample taken at primary tumor resection. The source was lung tumor tissue, collected at surgery. Receptor source: a male donor with early-stage non-small cell lung cancer.

This sequence joins TRBV5-1 and TRBJ2-7; possible D gene TRBD2, 6 bases. Per the germline V gene, CDR1 is SGHRS and CDR2 is YFSETQ. Deletions cut 4 bases from V and 4 bases from J, with 9 bases between. The CDR3 extends over 12 amino acids. Here the CDR3 reads CASSGGVYEQYF. Here the CDR3 DNA reads TGCGCCAGCAGCGGAGGGGTTTACGAGCAGTACTTC.

This clonotype appeared many times. V is TRBV5-1 and J is TRBJ1-4, with a weak D call TRBD1 (5 bases). V was cut by 3 bases and J by 5 bases, with 11 bases left in between. CDR3 length equals 14 residues. Germline CDR1 is SGHRS and CDR2 is YFSETQ. The CDR3 is CASSSGTVNEKLFF. CDR3 DNA sequence: TGCGCCAGCAGCTCGGGGACGGTCAATGAAAAACTGTTTTTT. The complete variable domain, with remaining parts taken from reference TRBV5-1 and TRBJ1-4, reads KAGVTQTPRYLIKTRGQQVTLSCSPISGHRSVSWYQQTPGQGLQFLFEYFSETQRNKGNFPGRFSGRQFSNSRSEMNVSTLELGDSALYLCASSSGTVNEKLFFGSGTQLSVL.

This clonotype was seen a few times. The chain uses TRBV7-2 and TRBJ2-1; TRBD1 is a possible D gene (6 bases). Trimming stripped 5 bases from V and 9 bases from J, with 17 bases between. CDR3 length equals 14 residues. Germline loops: CDR1 SGHTA, CDR2 FQGNSA. The DNA of the CDR3 is TGTGCCAGCAGCGACCAACAGGGCAGGGGTGAGCAGTTCTTC. Protein product: CASSDQQGRGEQFF.

This clonotype appeared a few times. The genes are TRBV6-5 and TRBJ2-5; TRBD2 matches 7 bases. Losses at the gene ends were 6 bases for V and 5 bases for J; bases not matched to a gene: 15. Germline V gene lookup returns CDR1 MNHEY and CDR2 SVGAGI. This CDR3 has 16 amino acids. The CDR3 bases are TGTGCCAGCAGCCCATGGCGGGGGACCGGGTTGGAGACCCAGTACTTC. This encodes CASSPWRGTGLETQYF.

This clonotype was picked up many times. This chain links TRBV7-8 with TRBJ1-6; D is ambiguous. Deletions cut 5 bases from V and 9 bases from J, with 11 bases between. From germline, CDR1 is SGHVS and CDR2 FQNEAQ. This CDR3 region has 13 residues. CDR3 protein: CASSLEMGSPLHF. CDR3 bases: TGTGCCAGCAGCCTAGAAATGGGTTCACCCCTCCACTTT.

The sample holds many counts of this clonotype. The CDR3 loop reads CSVSRDRTPTEAFF. Written as DNA, the CDR3 is TGCAGCGTCTCCCGGGACAGGACCCCCACTGAAGCTTTCTTT. The chain couples TRBV29-1 to TRBJ1-1, with TRBD1 identical over 8 bases. The CDR3 is made up of 14 amino acids. Germline-derived CDR1 and CDR2 are SQVTM and ANQGSEA. Trimming cost V 6 bases and J 4 bases; bases outside gene matches: 10.

This clonotype was counted at least ten times. The genes are TRBV6-5 and TRBJ2-2, with 13 nucleotides matching TRBD2. Germline assignment: CDR1 MNHEY and CDR2 SVGAGI. CDR3 length: 17 amino acids. J gave up 1 base and V 8 bases, and 7 bases lay outside the gene matches. The CDR3 bases are TGTGCCAGCGCTGGACTAGCGGGGGTACTGAACACCGGGGAGCTGTTTTTT. It translates to CASAGLAGVLNTGELFF.

This clonotype was counted many times. The rearrangement joins TRBV29-1 to TRBJ2-2; 9 nucleotides match TRBD1. J lost 3 bases, V lost 6 bases, and 17 bases had no gene match. Germline CDR1 is SQVTM and CDR2 is ANQGSEA. The CDR3 is made up of 18 amino acids. CDR3 sequence reads: CSVSLNRGPGVDTGELFF. For the CDR3, the DNA is TGCAGCGTATCATTAAACAGGGGGCCGGGGGTCGACACCGGGGAGCTGTTTTTT.

There are a few counts of this clonotype. This sequence joins TRBV7-2 and TRBJ2-3; D is possibly TRBD2 (6 bases). The V gene lost 0 bases and the J gene lost 0 bases, with 10 bases spanning the gap. The V gene's germline CDR1 is SGHTA and CDR2 FQGNSA. This CDR3 contains 16 residues. The CDR3: CASSLAGAGSTDTQYF. CDR3 in DNA: TGTGCCAGCAGCTTAGCAGGGGCGGGGAGCACAGATACGCAGTATTTT. Filled out from reference TRBV7-2 and TRBJ2-3, the complete variable domain reads GAGVSQSPSNKVTEKGKDVELRCDPISGHTALYWYRQSLGQGLEFLIYFQGNSAPDKSGLPSDRFSAERTGGSVSTLTIQRTQQEDSAVYLCASSLAGAGSTDTQYFGPGTRLTVL.

This chain connects TRBV3-1 to TRBJ1-2, with a possible D match to TRBD1 (6 bases). CDR3 length equals 19 residues. The ends were cut back, 4 bases at V and 1 base at J, with 25 bases in the middle. The germline CDR1 and CDR2 sequences are LGHDT and YNNKEL (reference sequence). CDR3 coding DNA: TGTGCCAGCAGCCTCTCTTGGGGGCCCCTAATTGAGGGTAACTATGGCTACACCTTC. The encoded protein is CASSLSWGPLIEGNYGYTF. Using reference TRBV3-1 and TRBJ1-2 for the parts outside the CDR3, the full variable domain is DTAVSQTPKYLVTQMGNDKSIKCEQNLGHDTMYWYKQDSKKFLKIMFSYNNKELIINETVPNRFSPKSPDKAHLNLHINSLELGDSAVYFCASSLSWGPLIEGNYGYTFGSGTRLTVV.

This clonotype appeared many times. The chain recombines TRBV27 with TRBJ2-2; 8 nucleotides match TRBD2. With 4 bases clipped from V and 6 bases from J, the junction kept 16 bases outside the gene matches. From germline, CDR1 is MNHEY and CDR2 SMNVEV (reference sequence). The CDR3 sequence is 18 residues long. In DNA form, the CDR3 reads TGTGCCAGCAGTTCAATCTACCGACTCACTAGCGGCTCCGGGGAGCTGTTTTTT. Protein sequence: CASSSIYRLTSGSGELFF.

This clonotype appeared many times. The chain uses TRBV6-5 and TRBJ1-4; the D is unclear. Trimming took 5 bases from V and 9 from J, leaving 13 bases between them. Germline CDR1 and CDR2: MNHEY and SVGAGI. This CDR3 has 13 amino acids. CDR3 sequence reads: CASSTALVKKLFF. In nucleotides, the CDR3 is TGTGCCAGCAGTACAGCGCTTGTTAAAAAACTGTTTTTT.

This clonotype was detected many times. The chain is built from TRBV12-3 or TRBV12-4 and TRBJ1-1; D not certain. V gave up 3 bases and J gave up 10 bases, with 18 bases separating them. This CDR3 has 14 residues. The CDR3, as DNA: TGTGCCAGCAGTTTTAGCGCCTCACAAACTAGAGCTTTCTTT. Translated, it gives CASSFSASQTRAFF.

This clonotype was seen only a few times. The chain uses TRBV4-2 and TRBJ2-2, with unresolved D. V was pared by 5 bases and J by 6 bases, with 13 bases between. Per the germline V gene, CDR1 is LGHNA and CDR2 is YNFKEQ. This CDR3 is 14 amino acids long. CDR3 in DNA: TGTGCCAGCAGCTCCGGACCTTCTGCCGGGGAGCTGTTTTTT. Its translation: CASSSGPSAGELFF.

This chain links TRBV5-1 with TRBJ1-4; 9 bases agree with TRBD1. Germline V gives CDR1 SGHRS, CDR2 YFSETQ. This CDR3 is built from 15 residues. V shed 4 bases and J 5 bases; nucleotides not matched to a gene: 6. The CDR3 bases are TGCGCCAGCAGCATCGAGACAGGGGGAAATGAAAAACTGTTTTTT. It translates to CASSIETGGNEKLFF.

This clonotype has a count of ten or more. The chain recombines TRBV18 with TRBJ2-7, with D perhaps being TRBD1 or TRBD2 (6 bases each). The CDR3 runs 15 residues. CDR1 KGHSH and CDR2 LQKENI come from the germline V gene. The V and J ends lost 6 bases and 4 bases respectively, with 19 bases between them. CDR3 DNA: TGTGCCAGCTCCCTAGGGGGGCAGGCGTCGTACGAGCAGTACTTC. Residues: CASSLGGQASYEQYF.

This clonotype was counted ten times or more. The rearrangement links TRBV9 to TRBJ2-1; the D gene could be TRBD1 or TRBD2 (6 bases each). This CDR3 spans 15 amino acids. CDR1 and CDR2 from the germline V gene are SGDLS and YYNGEE. V was pared by 0 bases and J by 2 bases, with 9 bases between. The CDR3: CASSVGGAAYNEQFF. CDR3 bases: TGTGCCAGCAGCGTAGGGGGGGCAGCCTACAATGAGCAGTTCTTC.

By share of the sample, this clonotype is medium-sized. The V and J genes are TRBV24-1 and TRBJ2-1; no clear D. This CDR3 is built from 12 residues. The V end lost 1 base, the J end lost 8 bases, and 5 bases lay between the germline ends. Per the germline V gene, CDR1 is KGHDR and CDR2 is SFDVKD. In nucleotides, the CDR3 is TGTGCCACCAGTGATTTCGATGATGAGCAGTTCTTC. Translation gives CATSDFDDEQFF.

There are many counts of this clonotype. This chain connects TRBV6-6 to TRBJ1-4, with D uncertain. The CDR3 has 14 residues. From germline, CDR1 is MNHNY and CDR2 SVGAGI (reference sequence). Trimming shortened V by 6 bases and J by 7 bases, and 15 bases separated the two germline ends. CDR3 loop: CASRNRELSEKLFF. The CDR3 DNA sequence: TGTGCCAGCAGGAACCGGGAGCTGTCTGAAAAACTGTTTTTT.

In this sample, this clonotype turned up many times. This chain links TRBV7-2 with TRBJ2-1, with D uncertain. CDR1 and CDR2 from the germline V gene are SGHTA and FQGNSA. V shed 11 bases and J shed 9 bases, with 17 bases lying between them. The CDR3 contains 12 residues. CDR3: CASTWGLGEQFF. Written as DNA, the CDR3 is TGTGCCTCGACTTGGGGTTTGGGTGAGCAGTTCTTC.

This clonotype occurred many times. The chain carries TRBV5-4 and TRBJ1-1; 7 nucleotides agree with TRBD1. V trimming: 2 bases; J trimming: 6 bases; junction bases outside the gene matches: 7. The CDR3 contains 14 residues. Germline V CDR1 and CDR2: SGHNT, YYREEE (reference sequence). CDR3 in DNA: TGTGCCAGCAGCTTAACAGGGGACGACGCTGAAGCTTTCTTT. Translating it yields CASSLTGDDAEAFF.

The V gene is TRBV5-1, the J gene TRBJ1-1; D gene unclear. Trimming shortened V by 0 bases and J by 1 base, and 10 bases separated the two germline ends. The germline V gene has CDR1 SGHRS and CDR2 YFSETQ. CDR3 length: 15 amino acids. CDR3 nucleotides: TGCGCCAGCAGCTTGGGGACGGTCGGGAACACTGAAGCTTTCTTT. It translates to CASSLGTVGNTEAFF.

This clonotype was detected only a few times. The V call is TRBV5-1, the J call TRBJ2-1; no clear D gene. In germline, CDR1 is SGHRS, CDR2 YFSETQ. The CDR3 extends over 12 amino acids. V lost 4 bases, J lost 6 bases, and 8 bases lay in between. The CDR3 region is CASSTPLNEQFF. CDR3 nucleotides: TGCGCCAGCAGCACGCCCCTCAATGAGCAGTTCTTC.

This clonotype was counted at least ten times. The chain carries TRBV4-1 and TRBJ2-3; D ambiguous. Germline V gives CDR1 MGHRA, CDR2 YSYEKL. The CDR3 consists of 13 residues. V lost 1 base and J 4 bases, leaving 6 bases between the germline ends. Here the CDR3 reads CASSQAAPDTQYF. Written as DNA, the CDR3 is TGCGCCAGCAGCCAAGCGGCCCCAGATACGCAGTATTTT.

The chain recombines TRBV28 with TRBJ1-5, with D uncertain. The length of the CDR3 is 13 residues. Trimming shortened V by 2 bases and J by 1 base, and 3 bases separated the two germline ends. The germline CDR1 and CDR2 sequences are MDHEN and SYDVKM. This CDR3 is CASSLPSNQPQHF. The CDR3 DNA sequence: TGTGCCAGCAGTTTACCAAGCAATCAGCCCCAGCATTTT.

CDR3 DNA: TGTGCCAGTAGTAACCCCGGGAACCCTTACGAGCAGTACTTC. It specifies CASSNPGNPYEQYF. This chain joins TRBV19 and TRBJ2-7; maybe TRBD2 (5 bases). In germline, CDR1 is LNHDA, CDR2 SQIVND (reference sequence). V was clipped by 4 bases and J by 4 bases, with 14 bases between them. The CDR3 has 14 residues.

This clonotype was counted at least ten times. The rearrangement uses TRBV20-1 and TRBJ2-3; 8 nucleotides line up with TRBD1. Unmatched junction bases numbered 8, after V lost 5 bases and J lost 7 bases. The CDR3 contains 13 residues. Looked up from germline, CDR1 is DFQATT and CDR2 is SNEGSKA (reference sequence). The chain's CDR3 is CSADRGFRHTQYF. DNA of the CDR3: TGCAGTGCTGACAGGGGCTTTCGACATACGCAGTATTTT.

The chain joins TRBV30 to TRBJ1-5; TRBD1 is a possible D gene (6 bases). Germline CDR1 is GTSNPN and CDR2 is SVGIG (reference sequence). The CDR3 covers 14 residues. The germline V and J ends were trimmed by 2 bases and 5 bases, with 13 bases remaining between them. CDR3 in DNA: TGTGCCTGGAGTAGGGTACAGGGTGATCAGCCCCAGCATTTT. It encodes CAWSRVQGDQPQHF.

This clonotype was seen ten or more times. It may be a read error: a sequence one base away is much more abundant. The chain combines TRBV3-1 with TRBJ1-5; D is undetermined. The CDR3 is made up of 14 amino acids. Germline values: CDR1 LGHDT, CDR2 YNNKEL (reference sequence). The CDR3: CASGQWGSNQPQHF. Here the CDR3 DNA reads TGTGCCAGCGGCCAATGGGGTTCCAATCAGCCCCAGCATTTT.

This clonotype was observed many times. The rearrangement uses TRBV7-2 and TRBJ1-3; D not certain. Trimming left V 1 base short and J 4 bases short, with 8 bases between. Looked up from germline, CDR1 is SGHTA and CDR2 is FQGNSA. The CDR3 is 14 amino acids. Written as DNA, the CDR3 is TGTGCCAGCAGCTTAGGGGCCCTCGGAAACACCATATATTTT. Protein product: CASSLGALGNTIYF.